This is a list of T cell receptor beta chains from one sample in a study of cytomegalovirus exposure and HLA in healthy donors. The repertoire was sequenced with immunoSEQ multiplex PCR; TCRdb's copy has only in-frame clones and lacks some. The repertoire holds about 130,000 clones, with 65% to 90% as singletons. Material: PBMCs. The receptor set was obtained from a man younger than 35 in good health and CMV-seronegative. CDR3s include the opening cysteine and the closing phenylalanine or tryptophan. A D gene is named only where the DNA matches it firmly. Expanded clones are given a class, and other clones once, few, many or no size at all.

d_gene	v_gene	j_gene	abundance	CDR3nt	CDR3aa
TRBD1	TRBV4-3	TRBJ1-4	NA	TGCGCCAGCAGCCAAGGGGGCGGGACAGGGGATGAAAAACTGTTTTTT	CASSQGGGTGDEKLFF
TRBD1	TRBV7-9	TRBJ2-7	NA	TGTGCCAGCAGCTTAGTTTCCCGTCGGGACAGGGGAGAGCAGTACTTC	CASSLVSRRDRGEQYF
NA	TRBV6-6	TRBJ2-2	NA	TGTGCCAGCAGTTGGCAAGTAGGGGCCGGGGAGCTGTTTTTT	CASSWQVGAGELFF
TRBD1	TRBV4-2	TRBJ1-2	NA	TGTGCCAGCAGCCAAGAGGCCCCTCGACAGGGGGCCCTAATCAACTATGGCTACACCTTC	CASSQEAPRQGALINYGYTF
NA	TRBV7-9	TRBJ1-3	NA	TGTGCCAGCAGCTTACCCCGGGACTCTGGAAACACCATATATTTT	CASSLPRDSGNTIYF
NA	TRBV10-3	TRBJ1-1	NA	TGTGCCATCAGTCGGGATCCTCTTTACCACACTGAAGCTTTCTTT	CAISRDPLYHTEAFF
TRBD2	TRBV7-7	TRBJ2-3	NA	TGTGCTGGCGGCGGGGGGTGGGAGCGCACAGATACGCAGTATTTT	CAGGGGWERTDTQYF
NA	TRBV15	TRBJ2-6	NA	TGTGCCACCAGCAGAGGACAGACTGGGGCCAACGTCCTGACTTTC	CATSRGQTGANVLTF
TRBD1	TRBV4-1	TRBJ1-2	NA	TGCGCCAGCAGCATACACGACAGGGCCTATGGCTACACCTTC	CASSIHDRAYGYTF
NA	TRBV6-1	TRBJ2-1	NA	TGTGCCAGCAGTGAGGCAGGCTCCTACAATGAGCAGTTCTTC	CASSEAGSYNEQFF
TRBD1	TRBV7-2	TRBJ1-5	NA	TGTGCCAGCAGCGCTCGGACAGGGGAAGGTCAGCCCCAGCATTTT	CASSARTGEGQPQHF
NA	TRBV29-1	TRBJ2-6	NA	TGCAGCGTTGGAGGGGGAGGGGCCAACGTCCTGACTTTC	CSVGGGGANVLTF
TRBD2	TRBV7-9	TRBJ2-6	NA	TGTGCCAGCAACACGGGAGGGGGAGCTGGGGCCAACGTCCTGACTTTC	CASNTGGGAGANVLTF
NA	TRBV4-3	TRBJ1-2	NA	TGCGCCAGCAGCCAAGCAGGTCCGGGGGGGCTGCTGATTGGGGGCTACACCTTC	CASSQAGPGGLLIGGYTF
NA	TRBV6-4	TRBJ2-3	NA	TGTGCCAGCAGTGAAGGGGGGGCCACAGATACGCAGTATTTT	CASSEGGATDTQYF
TRBD1	TRBV15	TRBJ2-1	NA	TGTGCCACCAGTATAGACAGGGGCAATGAGCAGTTCTTC	CATSIDRGNEQFF
NA	TRBV6-1	TRBJ1-4	NA	TGTGCCAGCAGTGAAGTCCTACAGGGTGAAAAACTGTTTTTT	CASSEVLQGEKLFF
TRBD1	TRBV9	TRBJ1-2	NA	TGTGCCAGCGGGGACAGGGCTTCTGGCTACACCTTC	CASGDRASGYTF
TRBD2	TRBV5-6	TRBJ2-1	NA	TGTGCCAGCAGTCAAGGACTAGCGGGGCGAGTATATGAGCAGTTCTTC	CASSQGLAGRVYEQFF
TRBD1	TRBV5-5	TRBJ1-4	NA	TGTGCCAGCAGCGGACCCCAGGGGGTTGATGAAAAACTGTTTTTT	CASSGPQGVDEKLFF
NA	TRBV7-9	TRBJ1-2	NA	TGTGCCAGCAGCTTGGAAGAATTCCTACAGCCCCTCAACTATGGCTACACCTTC	CASSLEEFLQPLNYGYTF
NA	TRBV19	TRBJ2-1	NA	TGTGCCAGTAGTATCGGCGGCTACAATGAGCAGTTCTTC	CASSIGGYNEQFF
NA	TRBV28	TRBJ2-5	NA	TGTGCCAGCACCATAGGAGATACCCAGTACTTC	CASTIGDTQYF
NA	TRBV7-2	TRBJ2-7	NA	TGTGCCAGCAGCTTCCAGGGGTACGAGCAGTACTTC	CASSFQGYEQYF
NA	TRBV27	TRBJ2-5	NA	TGTGCCAGCAGTTTCACAGGCCCGACAGAGACCCAGTACTTC	CASSFTGPTETQYF
NA	TRBV4-3	TRBJ2-3	NA	TGCGCCAGCAGCCAAGAAACCTACCAGACTAGAGATACGCAGTATTTT	CASSQETYQTRDTQYF
NA	TRBV13	TRBJ2-2	NA	TGTGCCAGCAGCTTACTTCCGGTGGACACCGGGGAGCTGTTTTTT	CASSLLPVDTGELFF
NA	TRBV27	TRBJ1-2	NA	TGTGCCAGCAGTTTAGGTCGACAGAACTATGGCTACACCTTC	CASSLGRQNYGYTF
TRBD1	TRBV6-5	TRBJ1-5	NA	TGTGCCAGCAGTCGACAGGGAGACCATCAGCCCCAGCATTTT	CASSRQGDHQPQHF
NA	TRBV27	TRBJ1-1	once	TGTGCCAGCAGTTTAGTTAGGGGCACTGAAGCTTTCTTT	CASSLVRGTEAFF
NA	TRBV6-6	TRBJ1-5	NA	TGTGCCAGCAGTTACTCGACAGGAAGCAATCAGCCCCAGCATTTT	CASSYSTGSNQPQHF
TRBD1	TRBV27	TRBJ1-5	NA	TGTGCCAGCAGTTTCCGGGACAGGGGCCATGGTCGCCATCAGCCCCAGCATTTT	CASSFRDRGHGRHQPQHF
TRBD1	TRBV5-1	TRBJ1-1	NA	TGCGCCAGCACCAACCAAAAACCGGGACAGGGGGTCACTGAAGCTTTCTTT	CASTNQKPGQGVTEAFF
TRBD2	TRBV4-1	TRBJ2-1	NA	TGCGCCAGCAGCCCCCTACCACTTATAGCGGGGGGGTACAATGAGCAGTTCTTC	CASSPLPLIAGGYNEQFF
NA	TRBV19	TRBJ2-2	NA	TGTGCCACCCGGGGGGCCCGAGGGGCCGGGGAGCTGTTTTTT	CATRGARGAGELFF
NA	TRBV2	TRBJ1-4	once	TGTGCCAGCAAGGAGGGTCAGGTTCGCGAAAAACTGTTTTTT	CASKEGQVREKLFF
NA	TRBV25-1	TRBJ1-2	NA	TGTGCCAGCAGTGAATATCTCGGTGCTGGCTACACCTTC	CASSEYLGAGYTF
NA	TRBV6-6	TRBJ1-1	few	TGTGCCAGCAGTTACAAGTCAGGGCAGGGGAACACTGAAGCTTTCTTT	CASSYKSGQGNTEAFF
TRBD1	TRBV30	TRBJ1-2	NA	TGTGCCTGGAGTTCAAACAGGGGCTATGGCTACACCTTC	CAWSSNRGYGYTF
NA	TRBV11-2	TRBJ2-1	NA	TGTGCCAGCAGCGAGGGATACGGTGAGCAGTTCTTC	CASSEGYGEQFF
TRBD1	TRBV30	TRBJ1-2	NA	TGTGCCTGGCTAAGGGACAGGGGGCTTTCTATTTACACCTTC	CAWLRDRGLSIYTF
NA	TRBV9	TRBJ1-1	few	TGTGCCAGCAGCCCTCGTGCGGGGGCATTGAGTGAAGCTTTCTTT	CASSPRAGALSEAFF
NA	TRBV9	TRBJ1-2	once	TGTGCCAGCAGCGTGGGGGGATCCTATGGCTACACCTTC	CASSVGGSYGYTF
TRBD2	TRBV5-4	TRBJ2-7	NA	TGTGCCAGCAGCTTGGGACTAGCGGGGGGTACCTACGAGCAGTACTTC	CASSLGLAGGTYEQYF
NA	TRBV7-9	TRBJ2-1	few	TGTGCCAGCAGCTCGACCAGGGATAGCTCCTACAATGAGCAGTTCTTC	CASSSTRDSSYNEQFF
NA	TRBV9	TRBJ1-2	NA	TGTGCCAGCAGCGCTTACGGAGGGGGGGCTAATGCTAACTATGGCTACACCTTC	CASSAYGGGANANYGYTF
NA	TRBV29-1	TRBJ2-1	NA	TGCAGCGTAAGGCAGCCTGGGTCCCGGGGGGAGCAGTTCTTC	CSVRQPGSRGEQFF
TRBD1	TRBV10-1	TRBJ2-7	few	TGCGCCAGCAGTCGGGACAGCTCCTACGAGCAGTACTTC	CASSRDSSYEQYF
NA	TRBV10-3	TRBJ1-5	NA	TGTGCCATCAGTGAAGGGACTCGAGATCAGCCCCAGCATTTT	CAISEGTRDQPQHF
NA	TRBV30	TRBJ2-5	once	TGTGCCTGGAGTACAGGAGGGGAGACCCAGTACTTC	CAWSTGGETQYF
TRBD1	TRBV9	TRBJ1-2	few	TGTGCCAGCAGCGTAGGCCCCCCAGGGGGTGGCTACACCTTC	CASSVGPPGGGYTF
TRBD1	TRBV29-1	TRBJ2-5	NA	TGCAGCGTTGAGCGCACAGGGGGCGATGGGCAGTACTTC	CSVERTGGDGQYF
TRBD1	TRBV7-8	TRBJ2-7	few	TGTGCCAGCAGCATATTGACAGGGGTCTACGAGCAGTACTTC	CASSILTGVYEQYF
TRBD1	TRBV7-9	TRBJ1-6	NA	TGTGCCAGCAGCTCCGGGACAGGGCACTCACCCCTCCACTTT	CASSSGTGHSPLHF
TRBD1	TRBV7-2	TRBJ1-1	NA	TGTGCCAGCAGCTTAGGTTTGGGACAGAGACGAGGTGAAGCTTTCTTT	CASSLGLGQRRGEAFF
NA	TRBV5-6	TRBJ2-7	NA	TGTGCCAGCAGCTTGAGAGACGACTTAACCTACGAGCAGTACTTC	CASSLRDDLTYEQYF
NA	TRBV9	TRBJ2-7	NA	TGTGCCAGCAGCGTAGGACCCGTGGGGGCAAGGATTTACGAGCAGCACTTC	CASSVGPVGARIYEQHF
TRBD1	TRBV6-4	TRBJ2-2	NA	TGTGCCAGCAGCAGGACAGGGACGGGCACCGGGGAGCTGTTTTTT	CASSRTGTGTGELFF
NA	TRBV7-2	TRBJ2-2	NA	TGTGCCAGCAGCTCTAGGAACGCCGGGGAGCTGTTTTTT	CASSSRNAGELFF